A single T cell receptor (beta chain) is shown here with its context. This sample stems from a study of beta chain features in type 1 diabetes. What was sequenced were expressed TCRB transcripts, since all of the isolated RNA had been reverse transcribed. Sequencing used immunoSEQ multiplex PCR; TCRdb keeps in-frame clones, though not all of them. The sample contains approximately 18,000 clones, around 50% of which appear only once. Donors contributed one heparinised blood draw apiece, averaging approximately 120 mL. The germline V gene has CDR1 SGHTA and CDR2 FQGNSA. The CDR3 spans 15 residues. J was trimmed by 8 bases and V by 2 bases; bases with no gene match: 4.

This TCR derives from a man between 18 and 29 years old in good health. Material for sequencing was stem cell memory CD4+ T cells from blood. The V call is TRBV7-2, the J call TRBJ2-1; the match to TRBD2 covers 12 bases. CDR3 sequence (DNA): TGTGCCAGCAGCTTATCACTAGCGGGAGGTGATGAGCAGTTCTTC. As protein: CASSLSLAGGDEQFF.